This T cell receptor beta chain was observed in a study of naive and memory T cell subsets (dated by TCRdb to 2016 to 2017). Context from the whole study: The study applied an open-source, UMI-based TCR alpha and beta sequencing pipeline to sorted naive and memory peripheral blood T cell subsets. IgG serology results and the functional CMV T cell responses were in complete agreement. RNA was DNase-treated and reverse transcribed with TCR constant-region primers, mostly using SuperScript III.

The method behind the library was UMI-ligation and nested PCR. To cover both TRBC1 and TRBC2, the beta constant-region primer consisted of an equimolar mix of two oligonucleotides. The ligated cDNA went through four rounds of PCR with nested alpha and beta constant-region primers together with the SP2 primer. A single-stranded oligonucleotide bearing the SP2 primer plus a 12-nucleotide UMI was ligated onto the 3' end of the cDNA by T4 RNA ligase 1. The ligation reaction was kept at 16 degrees C for about 18-24 hours. PCR2 was typically run as a SYBR Green qPCR and stopped at a predetermined threshold to prevent over-amplification. Apart from the first purification, every purification step used Agencourt AMPure XP magnetic beads. Libraries were quantified by Qubit and checked on a TapeStation, where a main peak was expected near 650 bp. Pooled libraries were sequenced on an Illumina MiSeq with v2 2x251 paired-end kits, typically giving roughly 0.95-2.3 million reads per sample. Libraries were pooled at 4 nM per sample, and roughly 5-8% PhiX was added to improve cluster recognition. In the paper's pipeline: Using tag matching that tolerated one base-pair mismatch, Decombinator assigned V and J genes to FASTQ reads that had been processed by Demultiplexor. UMIs were used by Collapsinator to correct both sequencing errors and frequency errors arising from PCR heterogeneity. TCRs were translated and CDR3s were extracted from the conserved cysteine to the FGXG phenylalanine by CDR3Translator, with non-productive sequences being flagged. Gini, Shannon entropy and inverse Simpson indices were computed after subsampling the repertoires to the same number of UMI-defined TCRs. Clonotype abundance distributions were fitted to a power law by maximum likelihood within the linear range. Similar UMI counts, unique TCR numbers and clonal distributions were obtained with the pipeline and with MIGEC on one naive CD8 sample. One analysis removed from the naive repertoire any naive TCRs that were also present in any memory subset from the same donor. The repertoires were searched for about 7,000 CMV-associated CDR3 sequences that had been compiled from VDJdb and a published dataset. TCRdb ran its own pipeline on the public reads, namely fastp trimming at Q25 and MiXCR clone calling, and kept in-frame beta chains. A single entry per CDR3 protein holds the most common genes and DNA from its merged rows. None of the V and J calls come from the authors' own analysis; TCRdb made them. The sample profile shows some 82,000 distinct CDR3 sequences; approximately 9.2% of them were found once. The ten largest clonotypes hold less than 1.5% of the sample.

Points the paper makes about the study in general: Clonotypes were defined as single alpha or beta chain sequences, not paired alpha/beta receptors. Gini index rose and Shannon and inverse Simpson diversity fell from naive through CM, EM and EMRA in both CD4 and CD8 cells. The repertoire findings for the naive and memory subsets could not be validated, as no ground truth was available. A few larger clonotypes were present in naive repertoires, particularly the CD8 repertoires, and these clonotypes were possibly memory cells re-expressing CD45RA. RNA-based TCR counts may be affected by expression changes linked to T cell activation and differentiation. Once error correction was done, more than 90% of naive TCR sequences showed up just once, which made the naive abundance distributions much steeper than those of the memory subsets. TCR abundance followed a power law with an exponent that was different for naive and memory subsets but consistent across the three individuals.

Between the V and J ends, shortened by 5 bases and 0 bases respectively, the junction contains 7 bases. CDR1 and CDR2 were assigned from the germline V gene (reference sequence) as DFQATT and SNEGSKA. The CDR3 runs 12 amino acids, cysteine and phenylalanine included. Only the CDR3 DNA stays, 36 bases, in frame from base 1. TCR alpha and beta chain libraries were amplified separately from the second PCR step onward. Donor CMV status was determined by IFNgamma production from CD4+ T cells after overnight stimulation of fresh PBMCs with CMV viral lysate. CD4 T cells were positively selected with Miltenyi beads, followed by positive selection of CD8 T cells from the CD4-negative fraction. After staining for CD3, CD4, CD8, CD45RA, CD27 and a live/dead dye, cells were sorted on a BD Aria II into four subsets based on CD45RA and CD27. A few healthy volunteers provided blood, and each donor's sample was split into CD4 and CD8 T cells and then further divided into four differentiation subsets. About 120 ml of peripheral blood was drawn per donor, and PBMC were isolated by Ficoll-Paque PLUS density-gradient centrifugation. Sorted cells were lysed in RLT buffer, and RNA was extracted with a Qiagen RNeasy kit and stored at -80°C.

This clonotype has more than one count but fewer than ten. The clone's antigen remains unknown. Qualities for individual bases were not recorded, and no much larger clone is one base off. The receptor's source is a human donor in good health. Sequenced material: naive CD8+ T cells from blood. This specimen's cell subset or site label, interpreted: naive T cells, CD45RA high CD27+. The chain is assembled from TRBV20-1 and TRBJ1-1, with the D gene uncertain. CDR3 reads: CSALSLNTEAFF. The DNA sequence is TGCAGTGCTTTAAGCCTGAACACTGAAGCTTTCTTT.